One and the same sample provided the 27 T cell receptor beta chains below, sequenced in a study of cytomegalovirus exposure and HLA in healthy donors. The PCR employed 60 Vbeta primers together with 13 Jbeta primers. TCRdb's copy holds only in-frame clones and misses some; the assay was immunoSEQ multiplex PCR. The sample lists over 30,000 clones, roughly 82% occurring once. Sequencing was done on a sample of PBMCs. These receptors were taken from a woman between 18 and 29 years old in good health and CMV-seronegative.

On this clone itself: One end of the junction varies from germline; a read error may be responsible. The V gene is TRBV25-1, the J gene TRBJ2-2, with 13 bases that match TRBD2. The CDR3 is made up of 17 amino acids. Germline V gene lookup returns CDR1 MGHDK and CDR2 SYGVNS. CDR3 sequence reads: CASNETSGLAGRGELFF. As DNA, the CDR3 is TGTGCCAGCAATGAAACTTCGGGACTAGCGGGGCGGGGGGAGCTGTTTTTT.

The rearrangement joins TRBV6-1 to TRBJ2-2; 10 nucleotides match TRBD1. The CDR3 has 13 residues. In germline, CDR1 is MNHNS, CDR2 SASEGT. Trimming removed 10 bases from V and 7 bases from J; junction bases left unmatched: 6. In DNA form, the CDR3 reads TGTGCCATCCGACAGGGGGCGCTCGGGGAGCTGTTTTTT. It translates to CAIRQGALGELFF.

This clone turned up a few times. This chain joins TRBV19 and TRBJ1-1; D gene uncertain. Per the germline V gene, CDR1 is LNHDA and CDR2 is SQIVND (reference sequence). The V end lost 5 bases, the J end lost 1 base, and 8 bases lay between the germline ends. The CDR3 loop spans 13 amino acids. The CDR3 is CASSYDKNTEAFF. The CDR3 coding sequence is TGTGCCAGTAGTTACGACAAGAACACTGAAGCTTTCTTT.

The DNA for the CDR3 is TGCGCCAGCGGGGAGAGAGCCTCCTACGAGCAGTACTTC. Its protein is CASGERASYEQYF. The chain is built from TRBV5-1 and TRBJ2-7; D possibly corresponds to TRBD2 (5 bases). The V gene's germline CDR1 is SGHRS and CDR2 YFSETQ. This CDR3 spans 13 amino acids. Trimming stripped 7 bases from V and 0 bases from J, with 11 bases between.

CDR3 amino acids: CASIGRGLEQYF. For the CDR3, the DNA is TGTGCCAGCATCGGGAGAGGCCTCGAGCAGTACTTC. The rearrangement uses TRBV6-6 and TRBJ2-7; D is perhaps TRBD2 (6 bases). Germline V gene data show CDR1 as MNHNY and CDR2 as SVGAGI (reference sequence). The V end was cut by 7 bases, the J end by 6 bases, with 13 bases between. This CDR3 is 12 amino acids long.

The table lists this clone with a few counts. The chain uses TRBV9 and TRBJ2-1; D may be TRBD1 (7 bases). Trimming pared 7 bases from V and 0 bases from J, leaving 11 bases between. The CDR3 runs 14 residues. Per the germline V gene, CDR1 is SGDLS and CDR2 is YYNGEE. CDR3 in amino acids: CASRGDSSYNEQFF. The CDR3 DNA reads TGTGCCAGCCGCGGGGACAGCTCCTACAATGAGCAGTTCTTC.

The V gene is TRBV25-1, the J gene TRBJ1-5; TRBD1 agrees at 7 bases. The CDR3 is made up of 14 amino acids. The V segment lost 3 bases and the J segment 7 bases; nucleotides outside the gene matches: 6. Per the germline V gene, CDR1 is MGHDK and CDR2 is SYGVNS. The CDR3 sequence: CASSEGRGRQPQHF. CDR3 coding DNA: TGTGCCAGCAGTGAGGGTAGGGGGCGGCAGCCCCAGCATTTT.

The chain uses TRBV9 and TRBJ2-1, with a tentative D call TRBD1 (6 bases). This CDR3 is 15 amino acids long. CDR1 is SGDLS, CDR2 YYNGEE, per germline. V shed 4 bases and J shed 0 bases, with 11 bases lying between them. This chain's CDR3 is CASSPGVSSYNEQFF. The CDR3 coding sequence is TGTGCCAGCAGCCCAGGGGTCAGCTCCTACAATGAGCAGTTCTTC.

The chain links TRBV2 to TRBJ1-6, with 7 bases that match TRBD1. The CDR3 is made up of 16 amino acids. V lost 5 bases to trimming and J lost 8 bases; unmatched junction nucleotides: 12. Germline loops: CDR1 SNHLY, CDR2 FYNNEI. Here the CDR3 DNA reads TGTGCCAGCAGTCCTGACAGGGTTAGCTTGGATTCACCCCTCCACTTT. As protein: CASSPDRVSLDSPLHF.

The rearrangement joins TRBV9 to TRBJ1-4; weak D call: TRBD1 (6 bases). CDR3 length: 15 residues. The V end was cut by 4 bases, the J end by 3 bases, with 13 bases between. Germline-derived CDR1 and CDR2 are SGDLS and YYNGEE. This CDR3 is CASSRDRLPNEKLFF. CDR3 nucleotides: TGTGCCAGCAGCCGAGACAGGCTCCCTAATGAAAAACTGTTTTTT.

This chain connects TRBV6-5 to TRBJ2-7; D perhaps matches TRBD2 (6 bases). CDR3 length equals 14 residues. Trimming pared 8 bases from V and 0 bases from J, leaving 14 bases between. Germline values: CDR1 MNHEY, CDR2 SVGAGI. The CDR3 bases are TGTGCCAGCTACCGGGGGTCACCCTCCTACGAGCAGTACTTC. It specifies CASYRGSPSYEQYF.

This clone was observed once. This chain connects TRBV18 to TRBJ2-2; no clear D gene. This CDR3 has 11 residues. V lost 9 bases to trimming and J lost 5 bases, with 7 bases between them. From germline, CDR1 is KGHSH and CDR2 LQKENI. The CDR3 region is CASGTTGELFF. In DNA, the CDR3 is TGTGCCAGTGGTACTACCGGGGAGCTGTTTTTT.

The chain recombines TRBV7-9 with TRBJ2-3; 7 bases are a match to TRBD2. Germline assignment: CDR1 SEHNR and CDR2 FQNEAQ (reference sequence). Trimming cost V 5 bases and J 4 bases; bases outside gene matches: 9. The CDR3 is made up of 15 amino acids. The CDR3 DNA follows: TGTGCCAGCAGCCCCGGGACTACCGAGTCAGATACGCAGTATTTT. Protein product: CASSPGTTESDTQYF.

The J gene is TRBJ1-2, the V gene TRBV4-1; TRBD1 is a possible D gene (6 bases). The CDR3 length is 16 residues. CDR1 is MGHRA, CDR2 YSYEKL, per germline. Trimming pared 0 bases from V and 8 bases from J, leaving 19 bases between. The CDR3 DNA reads as TGCGCCAGCAGCCAAGATGGGCAGGGGCCCTATGGGGGCTACACCTTC. Its translation is CASSQDGQGPYGGYTF.

The chain joins TRBV5-4 to TRBJ2-2; 7 bases are shared with TRBD2. V was pared by 3 bases and J by 0 bases, with 8 bases of the junction left unmatched. The CDR3 runs to 17 residues. Germline V gives CDR1 SGHNT, CDR2 YYREEE (reference sequence). In DNA form, the CDR3 reads TGTGCCAGCAGCTCCACAAGCGGGAACACGAACACCGGGGAGCTGTTTTTT. It codes for CASSSTSGNTNTGELFF.

This clone occurred a few times. CDR3: CASSLNRRENTEAFF. The CDR3 DNA sequence: TGTGCCAGCAGCTTAAACCGCCGGGAGAACACTGAAGCTTTCTTT. The V and J genes are TRBV7-9 and TRBJ1-1; D unresolved. The length of the CDR3 is 15 residues. Trimming cost V 2 bases and J 1 base, with 11 bases left between them. Germline CDR1 and CDR2: SEHNR and FQNEAQ (reference sequence).

The chain joins TRBV15 to TRBJ2-7; 7 bases match TRBD2. V lost 1 base to trimming and J lost 2 bases; unmatched junction nucleotides: 5. Germline V CDR1 and CDR2: LNHNV, YYDKDF (reference sequence). The CDR3 is made up of 15 amino acids. This chain's CDR3 is CATSRVSGYTYEQYF. Written as DNA, the CDR3 is TGTGCCACCAGCAGAGTTAGCGGGTACACCTACGAGCAGTACTTC.

The chain couples TRBV4-1 to TRBJ1-2; D remains unclear. Trimming pared 2 bases from V and 5 bases from J, leaving 12 bases between. CDR3 size: 14 residues. Germline-derived CDR1 and CDR2 are MGHRA and YSYEKL. In DNA, the CDR3 is TGCGCCAGCAGCCAACCCGTCAGGAGGTATGGCTACACCTTC. This encodes CASSQPVRRYGYTF.

J is TRBJ2-7 and V is TRBV18; a weak D match, TRBD1 (6 bases). Germline CDR1 is KGHSH and CDR2 is LQKENI. The CDR3 contains 15 residues. The V gene lost 3 bases and the J gene lost 1 base, with 13 bases spanning the gap. The CDR3 nucleotides read TGTGCCAGCTCACCGAGACAGGAAATATCCTACGAGCAGTACTTC. Encoded protein: CASSPRQEISYEQYF.

This clone was counted once. This chain joins TRBV4-1 and TRBJ1-6, with D uncertain. Germline V gene lookup returns CDR1 MGHRA and CDR2 YSYEKL. CDR3 size: 15 residues. V was clipped by 1 base and J by 9 bases, with 13 bases between them. This CDR3 reads CASSQGGGRISPLHF. The DNA of the CDR3 is TGCGCCAGCAGCCAAGGCGGAGGTAGGATTTCACCCCTCCACTTT.

The rearrangement links TRBV6-5 to TRBJ2-7, with D tentatively TRBD2 (6 bases). CDR1 is MNHEY, CDR2 SVGAGI, per germline. Trimming took off 4 bases at V and 2 bases at J, with 9 bases between the two ends. The CDR3 runs 13 residues. This CDR3 reads CASSSSVTYEQYF. Written as DNA, the CDR3 is TGTGCCAGCAGTTCTAGCGTCACCTACGAGCAGTACTTC.

This clone was detected only once. V and J are TRBV6-1 and TRBJ2-5; 9 bases are a match to TRBD1. The better agreement between TRBJ2-7 and the DNA end casts doubt on the J call. Germline lookup yields CDR1 MNHNS and CDR2 SASEGT. This CDR3 has 15 residues. CDR3: CASSGRVTGGYEQYF. The DNA for the CDR3 is TGTGCCAGCAGTGGGCGGGTGACAGGGGGCTACGAGCAGTACTTC.

The chain has TRBV10-3 and TRBJ1-5; TRBD1 matches at 10 bases. CDR3 length equals 18 residues. V lost 3 bases, J lost 0 bases, and 8 bases stayed unmatched. CDR1 and CDR2 (germline): ENHRY, SYGVKD. CDR3: CAISDPDRGAHSNQPQHF. In nucleotides, the CDR3 is TGTGCCATCAGTGACCCGGACAGGGGGGCCCATAGCAATCAGCCCCAGCATTTT.

V gene TRBV2 combines with J gene TRBJ2-1; the match to TRBD2 covers 7 bases. With 6 bases clipped from V and 9 bases from J, the junction kept 2 bases outside the gene matches. The germline gives CDR1 SNHLY, CDR2 FYNNEI. This CDR3 spans 11 amino acids. The CDR3 region is CASSAGVEQFF. The CDR3 DNA follows: TGTGCCAGCAGCGCGGGGGTTGAGCAGTTCTTC.

The chain couples TRBV4-3 to TRBJ1-3, with no clear D. In germline, CDR1 is LGHNA, CDR2 YSLEER. Trimming removed 0 bases from V and 7 bases from J, with 13 bases in between. This CDR3 contains 15 residues. The CDR3 loop is CASSQDVGVRNTIYF. As DNA, the CDR3 is TGCGCCAGCAGCCAAGACGTCGGGGTACGGAACACCATATATTTT.

This clone was found a few times. The chain joins TRBV7-2 to TRBJ2-1, with D possibly matching TRBD2 (7 bases). V lost 1 base to trimming and J lost 6 bases, with 13 bases between them. Germline V gene data show CDR1 as SGHTA and CDR2 as FQGNSA. The CDR3 extends over 15 amino acids. The CDR3 nucleotides are TGTGCCAGCAGCTTAGTGGGGGGGGCCGGCAATGAGCAGTTCTTC. It translates to CASSLVGGAGNEQFF. Complete variable domain (other parts from reference TRBV7-2 and TRBJ2-1): GAGVSQSPSNKVTEKGKDVELRCDPISGHTALYWYRQSLGQGLEFLIYFQGNSAPDKSGLPSDRFSAERTGGSVSTLTIQRTQQEDSAVYLCASSLVGGAGNEQFFGPGTRLTVL.

This chain links TRBV14 with TRBJ1-2; 10 bases align to TRBD1. Germline CDR1 reads SGHDN; CDR2 reads FVKESK. The CDR3 loop spans 15 amino acids. V lost 4 bases to trimming and J lost 4 bases; unmatched junction nucleotides: 6. CDR3 bases: TGTGCCAGCAGCCTAGCCGGGACAGGGGTCTATGGCTACACCTTC. Translation gives CASSLAGTGVYGYTF. The full variable domain, in which reference TRBV14 and TRBJ1-2 provide the parts outside the CDR3, is EAGVTQFPSHSVIEKGQTVTLRCDPISGHDNLYWYRRVMGKEIKFLLHFVKESKQDESGMPNNRFLAERTGGTYSTLKVQPAELEDSGVYFCASSLAGTGVYGYTFGSGTRLTVV.